This TCR beta chain was profiled in a study of shared clonotypes between healthy human individuals (dated by TCRdb to 2018 to 2021). Notes on the research overall: The cohort comprised a couple of women and a few men aged 18 to 49 years. Different laboratories and diverse techniques were used to prepare libraries and sequence TCR repertoires, to increase sequencing depth and limit assay-specific biases. Per donor, three plates each were used for CD4 naive and CD4 memory, two for CD8 naive, and one for CD8 memory. Per donor, leukapheresis produced somewhere between about 0.9 and 10 billion PBMCs. To estimate repertoire size and how much clonotypes are shared between individuals, the study performed deep sequencing of blood TCR repertoires from a few healthy adults.

For the CD8 naive samples, CD45RO-negative cells were positively selected for CCR7, yielding a CD45RA+CCR7+ population from which TemRA cells were excluded. The donors were healthy, HIV-negative adults with no recently reported acute infections or vaccinations. Only Caucasian adults living in Nashville, Tennessee, USA were represented among the donors. After blood collection by leukapheresis, PBMCs were isolated using Ficoll-Histopaque density gradient centrifugation and then cryopreserved in the vapor phase of liquid nitrogen. Purity and quantity of every magnetically sorted T cell population were checked by analytical flow cytometry. Genomic DNA was isolated from every sorted fraction and measured by UV absorbance on a Nanodrop 2000c. Points on this clone: Its antigen is still unknown. No much larger clonotype is one base removed from it; base qualities were not supplied.

The paper as a whole reports these results and caveats: The small number of donors limited the genetic and exposure-history diversity represented. Compared with non-shared clonotypes, clonotypes shared by all four sorted-subset donors had higher generation probabilities. Sampling was limited to blood, and TCR repertoires in tissue likely differ from TCR repertoires in blood. Sharing across a few donors was observed for about 4.8% of naive CD4, over 3% of naive CD8, 2% to 2.5% of memory CD4, and around 0.4% of memory CD8 clonotypes. Incomplete sequencing was indicated by rarefaction of sorted-subset datasets, despite the large sequencing depth. Pairwise subsampling led to the expectation that sequencing depth would affect the degree of clonotype sharing among donors. Larger estimated clonotype richness was generally found for naive subsets than for memory subsets.

Using the deep immunoSEQ assay, TCR CDR3 regions were amplified from genomic DNA by multiplex PCR. Extracted genomic DNA from each cell subset was distributed evenly across all wells of several immunoSEQ 96-well plates, and each plate was treated as a replicate. For sorted subsets, roughly 200 ng of genomic DNA, equivalent to 30,000 or so T cell genomes, went into each replicate PCR. Purified libraries were measured with a Qubit 3.0 fluorometer, size-checked on a Bioanalyzer 2100, and measured again with the KAPA Library Quantification kit. Every immunoSEQ 96-well plate was sequenced on a dedicated single-read 150-cycle Illumina NextSeq 550 flow cell. For the original study's pipeline: Because the immunoSEQ output held only junctional sequences and lacked quality scores, the filtering could not match the filtering applied to full-length reads. To assign V/J genes and CDR3, sequences were annotated against IMGT germline references using PyIR, a Python wrapper for IgBLAST v1.9. Reads with weak V/J assignments (E-value above 1e-6), missing CDR3, stop codons, out-of-frame junctions, or ambiguous translated residues were removed. V3J clonotypes were defined as sequences sharing an identical inferred V gene, J gene, and CDR3 amino acid sequence. To compute the percentage overlap between repertoires, the number of shared unique clonotypes was divided by the size of the smaller repertoire. Repertoire richness was assessed with RTK rarefaction, the Chao1 estimator, and Recon v2.1 estimates of unobserved clonotypes. OLGA was used to compute generation probabilities for all TCRbeta clonotypes that the gDNA method yielded from a handful of donors. TCRdb re-hosts the immuneACCESS table, in-frame sequences only. Its copies lack some clones; in the studies checked, an unresolved V gene accounts for under half of them, and the cause for the rest is not known. V and J calls and clone size come straight from that table; D and trimming were deduced from the DNA. The sample profile shows some 1,900,000 clones; approximately 95% of them were found once. 1.2% of the sample comes from the top ten.

CDR1 is given as SEHNR and CDR2 as FQNEAQ, both from the germline V gene (reference sequence). V and J are trimmed by 5 bases and 5 bases, and the gene matches miss 2 bases of the junction. The CDR3 holds 12 amino acids from the cysteine to the phenylalanine. The sequence is cut down to CDR3 DNA, 36 bases in frame from base 1. This TCR came from a man aged 18 to 29 in good health. The sample was naive CD8+ T cells sorted from blood. What the cell subset or site label conveys for this sample: CD45RA+CCR7+. The chain employs TRBV7-9 and TRBJ1-1, with 7 junctional bases fitting TRBD1. DNA sequence: TGTGCCAGCAGCCAGGGGGTTACTGAAGCTTTCTTT. Its translation is CASSQGVTEAFF.